A single sample is the source of the 7 T cell receptor beta chains below, sequenced in a study of control samples from healthy donors and cancer patients. The table came from immunoSEQ multiplex PCR; TCRdb's copy has only in-frame clones and leaves some out. Of about 92,000 clones in the sample, roughly four fifths are singletons; the top ten hold around a tenth. The material sequenced was blood. Source of these receptors: a woman aged 60-70 years in good health.

In nucleotides, the CDR3 is TGTGCCAGCAGCAGTTTCGGTCTAGCGGACTACGAGCAGTACTTC. It translates to CASSSFGLADYEQYF. V and J are TRBV28 and TRBJ2-7; TRBD2 agrees at 7 bases. CDR1 and CDR2 from the germline V gene are MDHEN and SYDVKM. Trimming cost V 6 bases and J 3 bases; bases outside gene matches: 11. There are 15 residues in the CDR3.

This chain connects TRBV5-1 to TRBJ2-1; the match to TRBD1 covers 10 bases. Germline CDR1 is SGHRS and CDR2 is YFSETQ. The CDR3 is 18 amino acids. V lost 4 bases to trimming and J lost 0 bases; unmatched junction nucleotides: 10. The chain's CDR3 is CASSKDRGELSSYNEQFF. Written as DNA, the CDR3 is TGCGCCAGCAGCAAGGACAGGGGGGAGCTTAGCTCCTACAATGAGCAGTTCTTC.

This clone was observed a few times. The chain uses TRBV28 and TRBJ1-2; 10 bases agree with TRBD1. The CDR3 is 15 residues long. Germline lookup yields CDR1 MDHEN and CDR2 SYDVKM. V lost 6 bases, J lost 8 bases, and 12 bases stayed unmatched. The CDR3 region is CASSLDRGRVQGYTF. CDR3 sequence (DNA): TGTGCCAGCAGCCTCGACAGGGGGCGCGTTCAAGGCTACACCTTC.

J is TRBJ2-3 and V is TRBV5-1; D may be TRBD1 or TRBD2 (7 bases each). Germline CDR1 SGHRS, CDR2 YFSETQ. The CDR3 totals 16 residues. V lost 0 bases to trimming and J lost 2 bases, with 13 bases between them. The CDR3 sequence is CASSLDRGLPTDTQYF. The CDR3 DNA reads TGCGCCAGCAGCTTGGACAGGGGACTACCCACAGATACGCAGTATTTT.

This clone is a singleton in its sample. The chain carries TRBV29-1 and TRBJ1-1; possible D gene TRBD1, 6 bases. The CDR3 covers 14 residues. V dropped 6 bases and J dropped 5 bases, with 19 bases sitting between them. Germline CDR1 is SQVTM and CDR2 is ANQGSEA. CDR3 sequence reads: CSVAPGARGTEAFF. CDR3 bases: TGCAGCGTGGCCCCAGGGGCGAGGGGGACTGAAGCTTTCTTT.

This clone was recorded at least ten times. The V and J genes are TRBV11-2 and TRBJ1-2; D perhaps matches TRBD1 (6 bases). CDR1 is SGHAT and CDR2 is FQNNGV in the germline V gene. The CDR3 runs to 12 residues. V gave up 5 bases and J gave up 7 bases, with 11 bases separating them. CDR3 DNA: TGTGCCAGCAGCCAACAGGGTTTTGGCTACACCTTC. Translation gives CASSQQGFGYTF.

The chain employs TRBV6-5 and TRBJ2-1, with TRBD2 matching over 7 bases. CDR3 length: 15 amino acids. The ends lost 0 bases at V and 3 bases at J; junction bases unmatched: 2. Germline V lookup: CDR1 MNHEY, CDR2 SVGAGI. The CDR3 reads CASSYSGGNYNEQFF. The CDR3 DNA reads as TGTGCCAGCAGTTACTCGGGAGGGAACTACAATGAGCAGTTCTTC.